This T cell receptor (beta chain) is drawn from a study of blood T cells in healthy people across ages. As concerns this clonotype: Its antigen is unidentified.

General study points: Expanded clonotype shifts may have been confounded, as the donors had an unknown CMV status.

Germline-derived CDR1 and CDR2 are SQVTM and ANQGSEA. V trimming: 3 bases; J trimming: 0 bases; junction bases outside the gene matches: 22. The CDR3 runs to 21 residues. A second about 7 to 11 cycle PCR used barcoded and J-beta primers. A template-switch adaptor containing 12 random nucleotides labeled each cDNA molecule. MiXCR, applied by TCRdb to the 5' RACE reads, yields one record per CDR3 protein. The sample has about a million distinct CDR3 sequences; 45% to 50% are singletons. This chain links TRBV29-1 with TRBJ2-1, with 8 bases matching TRBD1. The TCR originated in a man aged 25 to 40 in good health. The sequenced sample was blood. CDR3 nucleotides: TGCAGCGTTGAGTTCCTTGCCCGGGACAGGTCAATCGCCCTCTCCTACAATGAGCAGTTCTTC. Protein sequence: CSVEFLARDRSIALSYNEQFF.